Reported below is one T cell receptor (beta chain). This entry belongs to a study of blood T cell repertoires in COVID-19. Study-wide background: T cells, B-cell-depleted T cells, or PBMCs supplied cDNA or gDNA.

Germline V lookup: CDR1 SEHNR, CDR2 FQNEAQ (reference sequence). V lost 5 bases, J lost 3 bases, and 10 bases stayed unmatched. The CDR3 has 15 residues. Original handling: Estimated nucleated cell counts came from reference gene primer amplification. Measured with immunoSEQ multiplex PCR; TCRdb has only the in-frame clones, and not every one. The DNA was the basis for D and trimming; V, J and clone size are from that table. The profile covers about 25,000 clones, with approximately 85% appearing a single time and about 20% taken by the ten largest. Sample: peripheral blood. The chain carries TRBV7-9 and TRBJ2-7; the match to TRBD1 covers 7 bases. The clonotype comes from a man in his 70s in a cohort sampled during active COVID-19. DNA of the CDR3: TGTGCCAGCAGCCCCGACAGACAGGGATACTACGAGCAGTACTTC. Translated, it gives CASSPDRQGYYEQYF.